This T cell receptor beta chain was sequenced in a study of blood T cell repertoires in COVID-19. The CDR3 runs 15 residues. Germline V gene data show CDR1 as SGHTA and CDR2 as FQGTGA. V lost 3 bases, J lost 5 bases, and 5 bases stayed unmatched. Produced via immunoSEQ multiplex PCR; TCRdb's table is partial and in-frame only. The data hold some 200,000 clones, with 70% to 90% observed a single time. The TCR was taken from a woman between 40 and 55 years old with acute or convalescent COVID-19. Material: peripheral blood. This chain connects TRBV7-3 to TRBJ2-5; 11 nucleotides line up with TRBD2. The CDR3 spells CASSLGSGGAETQYF. The DNA for the CDR3 is TGTGCCAGCAGCTTGGGTAGCGGGGGGGCGGAGACCCAGTACTTC.